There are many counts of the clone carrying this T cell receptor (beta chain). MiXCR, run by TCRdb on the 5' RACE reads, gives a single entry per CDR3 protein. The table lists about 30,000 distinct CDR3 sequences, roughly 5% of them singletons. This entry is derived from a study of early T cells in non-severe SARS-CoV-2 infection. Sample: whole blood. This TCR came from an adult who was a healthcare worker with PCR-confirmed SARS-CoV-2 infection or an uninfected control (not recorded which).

Here the CDR3 reads CASTARADGNYGYTF. The CDR3 nucleotides read TGTGCCAGCACCGCGCGGGCAGACGGTAACTATGGCTACACCTTC. This chain connects TRBV7-2 to TRBJ1-2; D unresolved. V was shortened by 7 bases and J by 1 base, with 16 bases between the two germline ends. CDR3 length: 15 amino acids. In germline, CDR1 is SGHTA, CDR2 FQGNSA.